Listed here are 15 T cell receptor beta chains from one sample, sequenced in a study of cytomegalovirus exposure and HLA in healthy donors. 60 Vbeta and 13 Jbeta primers were used in PCR. Assay used: immunoSEQ multiplex PCR; TCRdb lists only in-frame clones, some missing. The sample carries almost 80,000 clones, 67% recorded once. The sequenced sample consisted of PBMCs. Receptors were obtained from a woman in her forties or fifties in good health and CMV-seropositive.

The chain uses TRBV7-9 and TRBJ2-7; D possibly corresponds to TRBD1 (6 bases). The CDR3 is 17 residues long. V lost 4 bases and J lost 4, with 23 bases in between. Germline lookup yields CDR1 SEHNR and CDR2 FQNEAQ (reference sequence). The CDR3: CASSSVQGLSDRYEQYF. The CDR3 DNA reads TGTGCCAGCAGCTCCGTCCAGGGGTTAAGTGATCGGTACGAGCAGTACTTC.

This rearrangement joins TRBV4-1 to TRBJ1-5; 7 positions agree with TRBD1. CDR3 length: 15 amino acids. Germline V gene data show CDR1 as MGHRA and CDR2 as YSYEKL. V shed 2 bases, J shed 5 bases, and the junction held 6 bases outside the gene matches. CDR3 nucleotide sequence: TGCGCCAGCAGCCAATCGACAGGGCGGCATCAGCCCCAGCATTTT. Protein product: CASSQSTGRHQPQHF.

The V call is TRBV9, the J call TRBJ2-5; D is uncertain. The CDR3 length is 15 residues. CDR1 SGDLS and CDR2 YYNGEE come from the germline V gene. Trimming took off 0 bases at V and 8 bases at J, with 17 bases between the two ends. CDR3: CASSVGGPPQSTQYF. DNA for the CDR3: TGTGCCAGCAGCGTAGGTGGGCCTCCGCAATCTACCCAGTACTTC.

The V and J genes are TRBV6-1 and TRBJ1-1; tentative D call: TRBD1 (5 bases). Germline values: CDR1 MNHNS, CDR2 SASEGT. V dropped 1 base and J dropped 0 bases, with 9 bases sitting between them. The CDR3 is 15 residues long. CDR3 nucleotides: TGTGCCAGCAGTGAAGTCGGACACCTGAACACTGAAGCTTTCTTT. This sequence encodes CASSEVGHLNTEAFF.

The chain employs TRBV5-4 and TRBJ2-5, with TRBD2 matching over 7 bases. CDR3 length equals 15 residues. With V trimmed by 6 bases and J by 5 bases, 13 bases remained unmatched. From germline, CDR1 is SGHNT and CDR2 YYREEE (reference sequence). The CDR3 protein is CASTWGGVWQETQYF. The CDR3, as DNA: TGTGCCAGCACCTGGGGGGGAGTATGGCAGGAGACCCAGTACTTC.

V usage is TRBV27 and J usage is TRBJ2-6, with D uncertain. The CDR3 has 13 amino acids. V lost 3 bases and J lost 4, with 4 bases in between. CDR1 and CDR2 (germline): MNHEY, SMNVEV (reference sequence). The CDR3 loop is CASSFIGANVLTF. CDR3 coding DNA: TGTGCCAGCAGTTTTATCGGGGCCAACGTCCTGACTTTC.

With regard to this clone: One end of the junction varies from germline; a read error may be responsible. The chain is built from TRBV18 and TRBJ1-4; no reliable D call. There are 14 residues in the CDR3. Germline CDR1 is KGHSH and CDR2 is LQKENI. The CDR3 is CASSPPLSGEKLFF. Here the CDR3 DNA reads TGTGCTAGCTCACCACCCCTCTCGGGTGAAAAACTGTTTTTT.

V gene TRBV2 combines with J gene TRBJ2-2; 9 bases align to TRBD1. The CDR3 totals 14 residues. J gave up 7 bases and V 6 bases, and 6 bases lay outside the gene matches. The germline gives CDR1 SNHLY, CDR2 FYNNEI. As DNA, the CDR3 is TGTGCCAGCAGGACACAGGGGGCGGTCGGGGAGCTGTTTTTT. The encoded protein is CASRTQGAVGELFF.

This clone has just one count. The chain joins TRBV29-1 to TRBJ1-1; D is undetermined. Deletions cut 0 bases from V and 0 bases from J, with 5 bases between. The CDR3 runs 13 residues. Germline V gene lookup returns CDR1 SQVTM and CDR2 ANQGSEA. The CDR3 coding sequence is TGCAGCGTTGAAGAACACCTGAACACTGAAGCTTTCTTT. Its translation: CSVEEHLNTEAFF.

This clone has a single count. The chain couples TRBV5-5 to TRBJ2-1; D not resolved. The germline V gene has CDR1 SGHKS and CDR2 YYEKEE (reference sequence). The CDR3 covers 14 residues. Trimming stripped 3 bases from V and 8 bases from J, with 15 bases between. The CDR3: CASSSAPLGDEQFF. CDR3 DNA sequence: TGTGCCAGCAGCTCGGCCCCGTTGGGCGATGAGCAGTTCTTC.

The chain recombines TRBV7-2 with TRBJ1-6; D ambiguous. V lost 2 bases and J 9 bases, leaving 17 bases between the germline ends. Germline CDR1 is SGHTA and CDR2 is FQGNSA. This CDR3 region has 16 residues. This CDR3 is CASSLLTRFEGSPLHF. In DNA, the CDR3 is TGTGCCAGCAGCTTATTGACTCGTTTCGAAGGTTCACCCCTCCACTTT.

The chain employs TRBV4-1 and TRBJ2-6; 7 bases fit TRBD2. The CDR3 contains 17 residues. The germline CDR1 and CDR2 sequences are MGHRA and YSYEKL. Trimming took 3 bases from V and 0 from J; bases not matched to a gene: 5. The CDR3 region is CASSQQGLNSGANVLTF. The CDR3 DNA reads TGCGCCAGCAGCCAGCAGGGACTAAACTCTGGGGCCAACGTCCTGACTTTC.

The chain couples TRBV9 to TRBJ1-2; TRBD1 matches at 9 bases. Germline V gene sequence: CDR1 SGDLS, CDR2 YYNGEE. V was clipped by 2 bases and J by 3 bases; unmatched bases: 5. The CDR3 is made up of 15 amino acids. In DNA, the CDR3 is TGTGCCAGCAGCGTTCCAGGACAGGGGCACTATGGCTACACCTTC. Its protein product is CASSVPGQGHYGYTF. Together with reference TRBV9 and TRBJ1-2, the CDR3 gives the full variable domain: DSGVTQTPKHLITATGQRVTLRCSPRSGDLSVYWYQQSLDQGLQFLIQYYNGEERAKGNILERFSAQQFPDLHSELNLSSLELGDSALYFCASSVPGQGHYGYTFGSGTRLTVV.

There are a few counts of this clone. CDR3 nucleotide sequence: TGTGCCAGCAGTTCCCAGGCCCTCTACGAGCAGTACGTC. Its protein product is CASSSQALYEQYV. The chain has TRBV28 and TRBJ2-7, with unresolved D. The germline V gene encodes CDR1 MDHEN and CDR2 SYDVKM. The length of the CDR3 is 13 residues. Trimming took off 4 bases at V and 3 bases at J, with 10 bases between the two ends.

In this sample, this clone turned up a few times. This chain joins TRBV11-2 and TRBJ2-1; 8 positions match TRBD2. Germline V gene data show CDR1 as SGHAT and CDR2 as FQNNGV. This CDR3 is 14 amino acids long. V shed 4 bases and J 6 bases; nucleotides not matched to a gene: 5. CDR3: CASSSAGAGNEQFF. CDR3 bases: TGTGCCAGCAGCTCAGCGGGGGCTGGCAATGAGCAGTTCTTC.